The rows below give T cell receptor beta chains drawn from one sample of a study of tumor and adjacent non-tumor tissue in lung cancer. A single record per CDR3 protein comes from TCRdb applying MiXCR to the multiplex PCR reads. The sample has fewer than 120,000 distinct CDR3 sequences, about 87% seen once. Sequenced: lung tumor tissue. The receptors come from a man between 65 and 80 years old with non-small cell lung cancer. Each CDR3 is given with its conserved first and last residue. Each record gives: clone size, D gene, CDR3 length, J gene, V gene, CDR3 DNA, CDR3 protein. D genes are given only for firm matches. The size entry is marked missing in some rows and otherwise reads once, few, many or a size class.

>few|NA|15|TRBJ1-2|TRBV6-5
TGTGCCAGCAGTTACTCCAAACATGTTAACTATGACTACACCTTC
CASSYSKHVNYDYTF
>NA|NA|14|TRBJ2-2|TRBV14
TGTGCCAGTAGCCAAAGGGGGAAGGCCGGGGAGCGGTTTTTT
CASSQRGKAGERFF
>many|NA|14|TRBJ2-1|TRBV20-1
TGCAGTGCTAGTAGGGGAGTTGGCTACAATGAGCAGTTCTTC
CSASRGVGYNEQFF
>many|NA|15|TRBJ2-2|TRBV7-8
TGTGCCAGCAGCTTAGGGACAGTGGTTACCGGGGAGCTGTTTTTT
CASSLGTVVTGELFF
>NA|NA|15|TRBJ1-2|TRBV6-5
TGTGCCAGCAGCCACTGTAGGGGGAGGCACTATGGCTACACCTTC
CASSHCRGRHYGYTF
>NA|TRBD1|15|TRBJ1-1|TRBV6-1
TGTACCAGCAGCCAATGGGGACAGGGTCGTTCTGAGGCTTTCTTT
CTSSQWGQGRSEAFF
>NA|NA|19|TRBJ2-1|TRBV12-3/TRBV12-4
TGTGCCAGCGGAAAAACTAGCGAGGGGGCCATTAGCTCCTACAATGAGCAGTTCTTC
CASGKTSEGAISSYNEQFF
>NA|NA|15|TRBJ2-7|TRBV10-3
TGTGCCATCAGTGATATTTCAGGGGCCGGGAGGGAGCAGTACTTC
CAISDISGAGREQYF
>NA|NA|13|TRBJ2-5|TRBV5-6
TGTGCCAGCAGCTCAGGACCGGTCGAGACCCAGTACTTC
CASSSGPVETQYF
>NA|TRBD2|17|TRBJ2-2|TRBV28
TGTGCCAGCACTTTGAGGGCGGGAGGCGTTGGCGCAGGGGAGCTGTTTTTT
CASTLRAGGVGAGELFF
>NA|TRBD1|15|TRBJ1-1|TRBV12-3/TRBV12-4
TGTACCATCAGTGGACAGGGGGGCTTGAACACTGAAGCTTTCTTT
CTISGQGGLNTEAFF
>NA|TRBD1|15|TRBJ1-1|TRBV5-1
TGCGCCAGCAGCCGATCAGGGACAGGAAACATTGAAGCTTTCTTT
CASSRSGTGNIEAFF
>many|TRBD1|13|TRBJ2-7|TRBV18
TGTGCCAGCTCGTCGGGGACAGGGAACGAGCAGTACTTC
CASSSGTGNEQYF
>NA|NA|13|TRBJ1-2|TRBV20-1
TGCAGTGCTAGAGTTGTAGTTACCTATGGCTATACCTTC
CSARVVVTYGYTF
>NA|NA|15|TRBJ2-5|TRBV4-1
TGCGCCGGCAGCCAAGATTGGACAGACAAAGAGACCCAGTACTTC
CAGSQDWTDKETQYF